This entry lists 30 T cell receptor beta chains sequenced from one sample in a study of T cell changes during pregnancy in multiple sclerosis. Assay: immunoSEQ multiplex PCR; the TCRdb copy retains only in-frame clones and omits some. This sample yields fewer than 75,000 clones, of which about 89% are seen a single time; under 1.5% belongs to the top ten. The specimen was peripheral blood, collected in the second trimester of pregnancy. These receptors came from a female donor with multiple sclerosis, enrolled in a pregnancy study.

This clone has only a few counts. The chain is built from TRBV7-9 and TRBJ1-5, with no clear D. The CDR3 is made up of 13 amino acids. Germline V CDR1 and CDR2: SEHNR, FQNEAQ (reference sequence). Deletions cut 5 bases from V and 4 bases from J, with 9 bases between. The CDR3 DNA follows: TGTGCCAGCAGCAATCAGGTTAATCAGCCCCAGCATTTT. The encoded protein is CASSNQVNQPQHF.

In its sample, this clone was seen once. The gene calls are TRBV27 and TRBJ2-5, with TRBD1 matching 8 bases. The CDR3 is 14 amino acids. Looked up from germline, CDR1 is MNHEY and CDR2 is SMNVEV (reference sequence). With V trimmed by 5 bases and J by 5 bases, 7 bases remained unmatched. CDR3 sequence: CASSHQGAGETQYF. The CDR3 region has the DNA TGTGCCAGCAGTCACCAGGGGGCCGGGGAGACCCAGTACTTC.

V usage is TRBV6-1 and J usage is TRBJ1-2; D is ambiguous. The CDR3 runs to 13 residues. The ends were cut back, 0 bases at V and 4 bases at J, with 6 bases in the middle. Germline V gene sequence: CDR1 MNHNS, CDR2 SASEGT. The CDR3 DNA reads TGTGCCAGCAGTGAAGCCAACATCTATGGCTACACCTTC. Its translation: CASSEANIYGYTF.

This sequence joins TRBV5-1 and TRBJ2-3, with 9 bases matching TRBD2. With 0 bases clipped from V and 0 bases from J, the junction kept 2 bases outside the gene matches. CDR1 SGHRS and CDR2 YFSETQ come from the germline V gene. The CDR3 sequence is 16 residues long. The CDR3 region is CASSLGTSESTDTQYF. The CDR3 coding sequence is TGCGCCAGCAGCTTGGGGACTAGCGAGAGCACAGATACGCAGTATTTT.

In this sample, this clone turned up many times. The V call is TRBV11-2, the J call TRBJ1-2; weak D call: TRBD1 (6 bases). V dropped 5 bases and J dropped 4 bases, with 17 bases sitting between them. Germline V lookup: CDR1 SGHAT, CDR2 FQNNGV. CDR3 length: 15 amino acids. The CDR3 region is CASSPQDRTSYGYTF. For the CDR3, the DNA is TGTGCCAGCAGCCCACAGGACAGAACATCCTATGGCTACACCTTC.

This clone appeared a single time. DNA of the CDR3: TGTGCCAGCAGTGAATCGGGACAGGGGACCGGGGAGCTGTTTTTT. This translates into CASSESGQGTGELFF. V gene TRBV25-1 combines with J gene TRBJ2-2; 10 bases line up with TRBD1. In germline, CDR1 is MGHDK, CDR2 SYGVNS. Trimming took 1 base from V and 5 from J; bases not matched to a gene: 1. The CDR3 contains 15 residues. The complete variable domain, with remaining parts taken from reference TRBV25-1 and TRBJ2-2, reads EADIYQTPRYLVIGTGKKITLECSQTMGHDKMYWYQQDPGMELHLIHYSYGVNSTEKGDLSSESTVSRIRTEHFPLTLESARPSHTSQYLCASSESGQGTGELFFGEGSRLTVL.

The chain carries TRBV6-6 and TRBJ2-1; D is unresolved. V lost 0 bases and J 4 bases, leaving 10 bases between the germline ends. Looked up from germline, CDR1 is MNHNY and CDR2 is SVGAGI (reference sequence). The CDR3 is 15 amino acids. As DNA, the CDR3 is TGTGCCAGCAGTTACTCCCCCAAATTTTACAATGAGCAGTTCTTC. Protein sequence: CASSYSPKFYNEQFF.

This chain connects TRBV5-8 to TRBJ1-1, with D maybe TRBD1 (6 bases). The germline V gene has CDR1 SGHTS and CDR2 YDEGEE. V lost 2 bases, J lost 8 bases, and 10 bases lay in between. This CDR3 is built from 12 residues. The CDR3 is CASSFRGSEAFF. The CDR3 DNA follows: TGTGCCAGCAGCTTCAGGGGTTCAGAAGCTTTCTTT.

CDR3 bases: TGTGCCTGGTCCCCGTCGCCCGGACTTAGCAATCAGCCCCAGCATTTT. As protein: CAWSPSPGLSNQPQHF. This sequence joins TRBV30 and TRBJ1-5; D is uncertain. From germline, CDR1 is GTSNPN and CDR2 SVGIG (reference sequence). The CDR3 sequence is 16 residues long. The V gene lost 5 bases and the J gene lost 0 bases, with 17 bases spanning the gap.

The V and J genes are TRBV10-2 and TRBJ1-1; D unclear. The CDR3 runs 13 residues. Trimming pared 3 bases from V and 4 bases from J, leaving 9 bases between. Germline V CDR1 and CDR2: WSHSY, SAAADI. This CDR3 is CASSDSSPTEAFF. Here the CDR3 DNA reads TGCGCCAGCAGTGACAGTTCTCCCACTGAAGCTTTCTTT.

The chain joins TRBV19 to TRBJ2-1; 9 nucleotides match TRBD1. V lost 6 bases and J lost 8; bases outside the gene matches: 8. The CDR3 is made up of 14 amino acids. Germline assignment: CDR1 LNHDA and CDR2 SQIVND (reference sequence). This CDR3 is CASRTGTGFHEQFF. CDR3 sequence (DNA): TGTGCCAGTAGGACCGGGACAGGGTTCCATGAGCAGTTCTTC.

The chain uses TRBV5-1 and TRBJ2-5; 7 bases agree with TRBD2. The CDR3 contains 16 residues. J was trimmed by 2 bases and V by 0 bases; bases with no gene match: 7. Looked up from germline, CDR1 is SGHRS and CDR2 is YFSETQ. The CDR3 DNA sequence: TGCGCCAGCAGCTTGGCCCCGGGAGGAGGGCAAGAGACCCAGTACTTC. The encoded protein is CASSLAPGGGQETQYF.

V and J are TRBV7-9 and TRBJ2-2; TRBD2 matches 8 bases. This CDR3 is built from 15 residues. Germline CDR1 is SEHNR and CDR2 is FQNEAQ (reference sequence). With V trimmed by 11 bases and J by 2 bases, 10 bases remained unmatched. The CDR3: CADASSGTNTGELFF. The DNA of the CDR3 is TGTGCCGATGCGAGTAGCGGGACTAACACCGGGGAGCTGTTTTTT.

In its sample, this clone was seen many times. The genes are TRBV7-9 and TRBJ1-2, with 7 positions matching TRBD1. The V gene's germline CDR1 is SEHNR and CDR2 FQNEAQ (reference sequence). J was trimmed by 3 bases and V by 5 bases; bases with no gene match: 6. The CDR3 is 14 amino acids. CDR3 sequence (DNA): TGTGCCAGCAGCCCGCTTGGGACAGACTATGGCTACACCTTC. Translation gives CASSPLGTDYGYTF.

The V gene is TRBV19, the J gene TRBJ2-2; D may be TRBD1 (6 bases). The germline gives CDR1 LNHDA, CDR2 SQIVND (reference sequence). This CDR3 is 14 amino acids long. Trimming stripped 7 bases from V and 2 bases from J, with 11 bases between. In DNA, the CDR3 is TGTGCCAGTATAGCCAGGGGAAACACCGGGGAGCTGTTTTTT. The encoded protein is CASIARGNTGELFF. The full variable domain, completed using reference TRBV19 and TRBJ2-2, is DGGITQSPKYLFRKEGQNVTLSCEQNLNHDAMYWYRQDPGQGLRLIYYSQIVNDFQKGDIAEGYSVSREKKESFPLTVTSAQKNPTAFYLCASIARGNTGELFFGEGSRLTVL.

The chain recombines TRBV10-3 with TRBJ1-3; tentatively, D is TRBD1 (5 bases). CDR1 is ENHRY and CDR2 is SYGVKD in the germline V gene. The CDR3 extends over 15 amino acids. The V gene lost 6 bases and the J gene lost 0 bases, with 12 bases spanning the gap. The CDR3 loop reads CAISEQGFSGNTIYF. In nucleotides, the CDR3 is TGTGCCATCAGCGAGCAGGGTTTCTCTGGAAACACCATATATTTT.

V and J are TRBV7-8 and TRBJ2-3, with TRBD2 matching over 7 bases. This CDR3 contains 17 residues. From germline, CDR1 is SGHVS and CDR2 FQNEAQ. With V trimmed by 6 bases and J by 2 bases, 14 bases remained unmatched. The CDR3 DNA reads TGTGCCAGCAGTTATGAAGCGTGGGAGGGTACCACAGATACGCAGTATTTT. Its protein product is CASSYEAWEGTTDTQYF.

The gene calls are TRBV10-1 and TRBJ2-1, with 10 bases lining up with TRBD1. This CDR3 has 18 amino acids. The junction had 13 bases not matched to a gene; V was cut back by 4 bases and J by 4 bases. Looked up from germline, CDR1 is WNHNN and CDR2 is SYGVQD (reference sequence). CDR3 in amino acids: CASSATRDRGSRYNEQFF. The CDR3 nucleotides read TGCGCCAGCAGTGCTACCCGGGACAGGGGATCACGGTACAATGAGCAGTTCTTC.

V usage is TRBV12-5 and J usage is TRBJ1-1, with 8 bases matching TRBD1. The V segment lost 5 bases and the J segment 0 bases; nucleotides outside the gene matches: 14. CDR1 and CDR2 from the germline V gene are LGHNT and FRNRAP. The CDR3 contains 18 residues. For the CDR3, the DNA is TGTGCTAGTGGTGACTCGGGCAGGGGGCTCATTATGAACACTGAAGCTTTCTTT. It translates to CASGDSGRGLIMNTEAFF.

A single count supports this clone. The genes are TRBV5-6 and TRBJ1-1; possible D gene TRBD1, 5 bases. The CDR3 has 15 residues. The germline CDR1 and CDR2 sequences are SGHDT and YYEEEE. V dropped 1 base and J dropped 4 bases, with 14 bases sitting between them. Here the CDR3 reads CASSLIGGIRTEAFF. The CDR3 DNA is TGTGCCAGCAGCTTGATCGGGGGAATCCGCACTGAAGCTTTCTTT. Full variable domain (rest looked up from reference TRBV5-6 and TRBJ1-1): DAGVTQSPTHLIKTRGQQVTLRCSPKSGHDTVSWYQQALGQGPQFIFQYYEEEERQRGNFPDRFSGHQFPNYSSELNVNALLLGDSALYLCASSLIGGIRTEAFFGQGTRLTVV.

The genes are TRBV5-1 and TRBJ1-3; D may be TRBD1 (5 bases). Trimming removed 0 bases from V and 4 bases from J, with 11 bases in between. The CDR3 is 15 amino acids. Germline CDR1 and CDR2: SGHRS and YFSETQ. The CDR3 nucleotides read TGCGCCAGCAGCTTGGAAGACAGCGGGGGAAACACCATATATTTT. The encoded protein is CASSLEDSGGNTIYF.

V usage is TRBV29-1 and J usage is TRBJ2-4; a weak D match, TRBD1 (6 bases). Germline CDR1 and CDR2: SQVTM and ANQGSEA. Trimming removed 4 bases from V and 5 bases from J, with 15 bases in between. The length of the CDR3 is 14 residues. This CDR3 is CSVVGLGGENIQYF. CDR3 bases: TGCAGCGTTGTGGGGCTAGGGGGTGAAAACATTCAGTACTTC.

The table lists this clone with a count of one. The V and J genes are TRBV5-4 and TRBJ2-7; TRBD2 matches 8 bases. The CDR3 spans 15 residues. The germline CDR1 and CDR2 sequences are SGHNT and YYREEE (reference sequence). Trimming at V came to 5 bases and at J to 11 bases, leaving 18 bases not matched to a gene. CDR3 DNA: TGTGCCAGCAGTACAGACTCGGGGGGGCGGCGAGGCAAGTACTTC. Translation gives CASSTDSGGRRGKYF.

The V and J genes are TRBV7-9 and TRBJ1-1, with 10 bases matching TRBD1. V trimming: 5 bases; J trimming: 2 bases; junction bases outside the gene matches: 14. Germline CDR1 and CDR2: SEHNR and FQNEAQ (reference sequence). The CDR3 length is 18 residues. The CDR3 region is CASSRFPPGQGINTEAFF. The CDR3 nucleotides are TGTGCCAGCAGCAGGTTTCCTCCGGGACAGGGGATTAACACTGAAGCTTTCTTT.

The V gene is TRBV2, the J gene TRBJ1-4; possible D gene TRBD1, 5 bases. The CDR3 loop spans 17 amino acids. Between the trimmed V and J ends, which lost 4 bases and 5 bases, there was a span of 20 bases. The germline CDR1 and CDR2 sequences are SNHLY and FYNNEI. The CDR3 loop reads CASSVKIGRGENEKLFF. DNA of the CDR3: TGTGCCAGCAGTGTTAAGATAGGCCGGGGGGAGAATGAAAAACTGTTTTTT.

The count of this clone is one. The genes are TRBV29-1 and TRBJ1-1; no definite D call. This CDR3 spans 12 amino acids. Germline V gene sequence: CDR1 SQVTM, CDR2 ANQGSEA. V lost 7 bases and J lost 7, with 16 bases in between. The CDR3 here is CSAGVVSGEAFF. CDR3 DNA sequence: TGCAGCGCTGGGGTGGTGAGCGGTGAAGCTTTCTTT.

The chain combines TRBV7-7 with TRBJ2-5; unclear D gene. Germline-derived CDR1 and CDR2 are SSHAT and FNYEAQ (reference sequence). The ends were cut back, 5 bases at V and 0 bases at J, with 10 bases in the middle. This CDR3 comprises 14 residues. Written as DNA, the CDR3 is TGTGCCAGCAGCCTCGCAGGCAACCAAGAGACCCAGTACTTC. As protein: CASSLAGNQETQYF.

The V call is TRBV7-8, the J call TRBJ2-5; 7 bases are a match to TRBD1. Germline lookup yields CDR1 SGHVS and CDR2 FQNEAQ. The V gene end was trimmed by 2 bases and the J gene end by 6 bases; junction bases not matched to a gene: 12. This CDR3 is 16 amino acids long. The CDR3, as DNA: TGTGCCAGCAGCTTAAAACGGTTAGGGGGCGAGAAGACCCAGTACTTC. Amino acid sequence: CASSLKRLGGEKTQYF.

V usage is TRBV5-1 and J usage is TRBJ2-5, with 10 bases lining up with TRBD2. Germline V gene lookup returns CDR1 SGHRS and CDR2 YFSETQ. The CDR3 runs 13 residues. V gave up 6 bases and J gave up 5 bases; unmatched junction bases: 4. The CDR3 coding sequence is TGCGCCAGCACAGCGGGAGGGGATGAGACCCAGTACTTC. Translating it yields CASTAGGDETQYF.

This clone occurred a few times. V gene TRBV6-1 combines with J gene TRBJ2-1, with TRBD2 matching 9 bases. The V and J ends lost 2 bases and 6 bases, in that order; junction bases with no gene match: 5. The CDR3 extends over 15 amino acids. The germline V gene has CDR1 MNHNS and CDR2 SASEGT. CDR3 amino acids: CASSETAGGRNEQFF. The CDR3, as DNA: TGTGCCAGCAGTGAAACGGCGGGGGGGCGCAATGAGCAGTTCTTC.